This TCR beta chain was profiled in a study of T cell changes during pregnancy in multiple sclerosis. Only in-frame clones appear in the TCRdb table, and some are missing; sequencing was by immunoSEQ multiplex PCR. This table has 30,000 to 35,000 clones, 85% to 90% appearing once. The CDR3 has 15 residues. The germline V gene encodes CDR1 SGHRS and CDR2 YFSETQ. V shed 0 bases and J shed 5 bases, with 11 bases lying between them. The TCR sequence derives from a female donor with multiple sclerosis, enrolled in a pregnancy study. The J gene is TRBJ2-2, the V gene TRBV5-1; tentatively, D is TRBD1 (5 bases). The sequencing used CD8+ T cells from peripheral blood mononuclear cells, collected before pregnancy. In DNA form, the CDR3 reads TGCGCCAGCAGCTTGGCAAGGGCAGGGACCGGGGAGCTGTTTTTT. This gives the protein CASSLARAGTGELFF.